Presented here are 31 T cell receptor beta chains from one specimen sequenced in a study of blood T cell repertoires in COVID-19. Measured with immunoSEQ multiplex PCR; TCRdb has only the in-frame clones, and not every one. The sample holds 70,000 to 80,000 clones; about 91% are singletons and the top ten take roughly 7%. The specimen sequenced was peripheral blood. The receptors shown here come from a woman aged 45-59 years with acute or convalescent COVID-19.

This chain joins TRBV5-4 and TRBJ2-7; 7 nucleotides align to TRBD1. J gave up 11 bases and V 4 bases, and 9 bases lay outside the gene matches. CDR3 length: 12 residues. Germline V CDR1 and CDR2: SGHNT, YYREEE (reference sequence). CDR3 loop: CASSITGDRKYF. DNA for the CDR3: TGTGCCAGCAGCATAACAGGGGACCGAAAGTACTTC.

The chain couples TRBV7-2 to TRBJ2-7, with TRBD2 matching 12 bases. With V trimmed by 3 bases and J by 5 bases, 5 bases remained unmatched. Germline V CDR1 and CDR2: SGHTA, FQGNSA. There are 15 residues in the CDR3. CDR3 region: CASSFLAGGGNEQYF. DNA for the CDR3: TGTGCCAGCAGCTTTCTAGCGGGAGGGGGTAACGAGCAGTACTTC. Complete variable domain (other parts from reference TRBV7-2 and TRBJ2-7): GAGVSQSPSNKVTEKGKDVELRCDPISGHTALYWYRQSLGQGLEFLIYFQGNSAPDKSGLPSDRFSAERTGGSVSTLTIQRTQQEDSAVYLCASSFLAGGGNEQYFGPGTRLTVT.

This sequence joins TRBV2 and TRBJ1-1; D call uncertain. Germline CDR1 and CDR2: SNHLY and FYNNEI. CDR3 length: 15 residues. V lost 3 bases to trimming and J lost 7 bases, with 18 bases between them. As DNA, the CDR3 is TGTGCCAGCAGTGAGAGTTTGGTATCCCGGGATGAAGCTTTCTTT. Its protein is CASSESLVSRDEAFF.

The CDR3 loop is CAWGKGMAGNSPLHF. Here the CDR3 DNA reads TGTGCCTGGGGGAAGGGGATGGCAGGGAATTCACCCCTCCACTTT. The chain is built from TRBV30 and TRBJ1-6; weak D call: TRBD1 (5 bases). Germline V gene sequence: CDR1 GTSNPN, CDR2 SVGIG (reference sequence). Trimming removed 5 bases at V and 7 bases at J, with 18 bases between. The CDR3 has 15 residues. Variable domain in full (rest from reference TRBV30 and TRBJ1-6): SQTIHQWPATLVQPVGSPLSLECTVEGTSNPNLYWYRQAAGRGLQLLFYSVGIGQISSEVPQNLSASRPQDRQFILSSKKLLLSDSGFYLCAWGKGMAGNSPLHFGNGTRLTVT.

This chain uses TRBV7-9 with TRBJ1-5; 8 positions match TRBD1. V was clipped by 1 base and J by 6 bases; unmatched bases: 2. This CDR3 contains 14 residues. CDR1 and CDR2 (germline): SEHNR, FQNEAQ (reference sequence). CDR3 amino acids: CASSLDRGGQPQHF. As DNA, the CDR3 is TGTGCCAGCAGCTTAGACAGGGGGGGTCAGCCCCAGCATTTT.

V usage is TRBV19 and J usage is TRBJ2-1, with a tentative D call TRBD1 (6 bases). Germline assignment: CDR1 LNHDA and CDR2 SQIVND (reference sequence). This CDR3 is built from 12 residues. The ends were cut back, 5 bases at V and 8 bases at J, with 10 bases in the middle. Written as DNA, the CDR3 is TGTGCCAGTAGTTTACAGGGCTATGAGCAGTTCTTC. Protein: CASSLQGYEQFF.

The chain recombines TRBV9 with TRBJ1-3, with 7 bases that match TRBD1. The CDR3 contains 15 residues. J lost 2 bases, V lost 3 bases, and 5 bases had no gene match. Looked up from germline, CDR1 is SGDLS and CDR2 is YYNGEE. CDR3 in DNA: TGTGCCAGCAGCGAAAGACAGGGAGCTGGAAACACCATATATTTT. Protein: CASSERQGAGNTIYF.

This chain links TRBV7-3 with TRBJ2-1; 9 nucleotides align to TRBD2. This CDR3 is 18 amino acids long. Germline lookup yields CDR1 SGHTA and CDR2 FQGTGA. V lost 5 bases, J lost 0 bases, and 11 bases stayed unmatched. The CDR3 region is CASSPGAGGLSSYNEQFF. CDR3 bases: TGTGCCAGCAGCCCCGGCGCGGGGGGGCTGAGCTCCTACAATGAGCAGTTCTTC.

The V and J genes are TRBV7-2 and TRBJ2-2; 7 nucleotides match TRBD2. V gave up 4 bases and J gave up 2 bases; unmatched junction bases: 13. This CDR3 is built from 18 residues. Per the germline V gene, CDR1 is SGHTA and CDR2 is FQGNSA. CDR3 in amino acids: CASSSFPGLKDNTGELFF. The CDR3 coding sequence is TGTGCCAGCAGCTCCTTCCCGGGACTAAAAGATAACACCGGGGAGCTGTTTTTT. The entire variable domain, with the rest obtained from reference TRBV7-2 and TRBJ2-2, is as follows: GAGVSQSPSNKVTEKGKDVELRCDPISGHTALYWYRQSLGQGLEFLIYFQGNSAPDKSGLPSDRFSAERTGGSVSTLTIQRTQQEDSAVYLCASSSFPGLKDNTGELFFGEGSRLTVL.

This clone was recorded a few times. V is TRBV28 and J is TRBJ1-4; TRBD1 matches 10 bases. CDR3 length: 14 residues. Trimming removed 8 bases from V and 6 bases from J; junction bases left unmatched: 6. Germline CDR1 reads MDHEN; CDR2 reads SYDVKM. CDR3 in amino acids: CASLPTGGHEKLFF. The CDR3 nucleotides are TGTGCCAGCCTCCCGACAGGGGGCCATGAAAAACTGTTTTTT.

This clone was seen only once. The chain joins TRBV27 to TRBJ1-5; D remains unclear. This CDR3 region has 17 residues. Deletions cut 5 bases from V and 3 bases from J, with 20 bases between. Germline lookup yields CDR1 MNHEY and CDR2 SMNVEV (reference sequence). The CDR3 loop is CASSHYSSGRDNQPQHF. The CDR3 DNA reads as TGTGCCAGCAGTCATTATTCCTCGGGGAGGGACAATCAGCCCCAGCATTTT.

The V gene is TRBV28, the J gene TRBJ2-2; weak D call: TRBD1 (6 bases). The CDR3 runs 15 residues. The germline CDR1 and CDR2 sequences are MDHEN and SYDVKM. V lost 7 bases, J lost 2 bases, and 14 bases lay in between. CDR3 protein: CASIGQGINTGELFF. The CDR3 DNA reads as TGTGCCAGCATTGGGCAGGGGATAAACACCGGGGAGCTGTTTTTT. The complete variable domain, with remaining parts taken from reference TRBV28 and TRBJ2-2, reads DVKVTQSSRYLVKRTGEKVFLECVQDMDHENMFWYRQDPGLGLRLIYFSYDVKMKEKGDIPEGYSVSREKKERFSLILESASTNQTSMYLCASIGQGINTGELFFGEGSRLTVL.

The chain joins TRBV6-2 or TRBV6-3 to TRBJ1-1, with D possibly matching TRBD1 (5 bases). The V gene's germline CDR1 is MNHEY and CDR2 SVGEGT. This CDR3 contains 15 residues. V lost 0 bases to trimming and J lost 0 bases, with 8 bases between them. CDR3 loop: CASSYSGHMNTEAFF. CDR3 sequence (DNA): TGTGCCAGCAGTTACTCGGGGCACATGAACACTGAAGCTTTCTTT.

This clone was observed once. The chain has TRBV7-9 and TRBJ1-4; maybe TRBD1 (5 bases). CDR1 is SEHNR, CDR2 FQNEAQ, per germline (reference sequence). This CDR3 is built from 15 residues. The V and J ends lost 2 bases and 2 bases respectively, with 9 bases between them. CDR3 bases: TGTGCCAGCAGCTTACAGGGCTTGACTAATGAAAAACTGTTTTTT. Translated: CASSLQGLTNEKLFF. The full variable domain, in which reference TRBV7-9 and TRBJ1-4 provide the parts outside the CDR3, is DTGVSQNPRHKITKRGQNVTFRCDPISEHNRLYWYRQTLGQGPEFLTYFQNEAQLEKSRLLSDRFSAERPKGSFSTLEIQRTEQGDSAMYLCASSLQGLTNEKLFFGSGTQLSVL.

This chain joins TRBV3-1 (or the pseudogene TRBV3-2) and TRBJ2-1; 9 bases agree with TRBD1. The CDR3 is made up of 16 amino acids. V gave up 1 base and J gave up 9 bases; unmatched junction bases: 10. Looked up from germline, CDR1 is LGHDT and CDR2 is YNNKEL (reference sequence). Here the CDR3 reads CASSQAGTGPMGEQFF. The CDR3, as DNA: TGTGCCAGCAGCCAAGCCGGGACAGGGCCTATGGGTGAGCAGTTCTTC.

This chain links TRBV10-1 with TRBJ2-7; D may be TRBD1 (6 bases). The CDR3 runs to 13 residues. The germline V gene encodes CDR1 WNHNN and CDR2 SYGVQD (reference sequence). V was cut by 9 bases and J by 3 bases, with 15 bases left in between. The CDR3 spells CARSAGESYEQYF. The CDR3, as DNA: TGCGCCAGGTCGGCAGGGGAGAGCTACGAGCAGTACTTC.

This clone came up once. The chain carries TRBV19 and TRBJ2-7; D may be TRBD1 (6 bases). The germline V gene encodes CDR1 LNHDA and CDR2 SQIVND (reference sequence). This CDR3 spans 15 amino acids. With 6 bases removed from V and 0 bases from J, the gap between germline ends came to 15 bases. The CDR3 nucleotides are TGTGCCAGTAGAGAGCAGGCCAGGGGCTCCTACGAGCAGTACTTC. It translates to CASREQARGSYEQYF.

This clone was seen once. The genes are TRBV5-1 and TRBJ2-1; 8 bases agree with TRBD1. After removal of 9 bases from V and 7 bases from J, the junction contained 6 bases not matched to a gene. The CDR3 is made up of 12 amino acids. From germline, CDR1 is SGHRS and CDR2 YFSETQ. CDR3 nucleotides: TGCGCCACACCGGACAGGGCGAATGAGCAGTTCTTC. It yields the protein CATPDRANEQFF.

This chain connects TRBV30 to TRBJ1-3; D gene uncertain. CDR3 length equals 13 residues. V shed 3 bases and J shed 0 bases, with 6 bases lying between them. CDR1 and CDR2 from the germline V gene are GTSNPN and SVGIG (reference sequence). CDR3: CAWRESSGNTIYF. In DNA form, the CDR3 reads TGTGCCTGGAGAGAGAGCTCTGGAAACACCATATATTTT.

The chain combines TRBV28 with TRBJ2-7; 7 bases are shared with TRBD1. Germline assignment: CDR1 MDHEN and CDR2 SYDVKM. Trimming at V came to 3 bases and at J to 3 bases, leaving 11 bases not matched to a gene. The CDR3 runs to 16 residues. In nucleotides, the CDR3 is TGTGCCAGCAGTTTTCTCATCGACAGGGCCAGCTACGAGCAGTACTTC. Amino acid sequence: CASSFLIDRASYEQYF.

The V call is TRBV30, the J call TRBJ1-5, with 7 nucleotides matching TRBD1. V shed 5 bases and J 2 bases; nucleotides not matched to a gene: 3. Germline values: CDR1 GTSNPN, CDR2 SVGIG (reference sequence). There are 13 residues in the CDR3. CDR3 amino acids: CAWAGTGNQPQHF. In DNA form, the CDR3 reads TGTGCCTGGGCCGGGACAGGCAATCAGCCCCAGCATTTT.

The chain joins TRBV5-5 to TRBJ2-7; 8 nucleotides agree with TRBD1. CDR3 length equals 15 residues. In germline, CDR1 is SGHKS, CDR2 YYEKEE (reference sequence). V lost 3 bases to trimming and J lost 5 bases; unmatched junction nucleotides: 10. CDR3 region: CASSYPRTGTDEQYF. The CDR3 coding sequence is TGTGCCAGCAGCTATCCCCGGACAGGGACCGACGAGCAGTACTTC.

This clone has a handful of counts. V and J are TRBV18 and TRBJ1-1; D may be TRBD1 (5 bases). This CDR3 has 14 residues. Per germline, CDR1 KGHSH and CDR2 LQKENI. Deletions cut 4 bases from V and 0 bases from J, with 9 bases between. The CDR3, as DNA: TGTGCCAGCTCACAGGGAGGGGTGAACACTGAAGCTTTCTTT. This codes for CASSQGGVNTEAFF.

The V and J genes are TRBV7-9 and TRBJ2-1, with a possible D match to TRBD1 (6 bases). Germline lookup yields CDR1 SEHNR and CDR2 FQNEAQ (reference sequence). Trimming took off 2 bases at V and 4 bases at J, with 9 bases between the two ends. There are 14 residues in the CDR3. Here the CDR3 DNA reads TGTGCCAGCAGCTTACGGGACATTTACAATGAGCAGTTCTTC. It is translated as CASSLRDIYNEQFF.

In DNA form, the CDR3 reads TGTGCCAGCAGTTCCCCGGGGGGGGCAACTAATGAAAAACTGTTTTTT. It is translated as CASSSPGGATNEKLFF. This chain connects TRBV28 to TRBJ1-4; possible D gene TRBD1, 5 bases. V lost 4 bases and J 0 bases, leaving 12 bases between the germline ends. The CDR3 consists of 16 residues. Germline CDR1 and CDR2: MDHEN and SYDVKM.

The rearrangement uses TRBV5-1 and TRBJ1-5; 7 positions agree with TRBD1. CDR1 and CDR2 from the germline V gene are SGHRS and YFSETQ. With 5 bases clipped from V and 6 bases from J, the junction kept 8 bases outside the gene matches. CDR3 length: 14 residues. CDR3 nucleotide sequence: TGCGCCAGCAGTCCAGGGGGTTTGAGTCAGCCCCAGCATTTT. Translation gives CASSPGGLSQPQHF.

V gene TRBV19 combines with J gene TRBJ1-6; D perhaps matches TRBD1 (5 bases). V lost 4 bases, J lost 4 bases, and 8 bases lay in between. The germline CDR1 and CDR2 sequences are LNHDA and SQIVND (reference sequence). The CDR3 contains 14 residues. CDR3 nucleotide sequence: TGTGCCAGTAGTACCACAGGTTATAATTCACCCCTCCACTTT. It specifies CASSTTGYNSPLHF.

The chain uses TRBV7-8 and TRBJ2-7; 7 nucleotides match TRBD1. CDR3 length: 14 residues. J gave up 0 bases and V 6 bases, and 5 bases lay outside the gene matches. The V gene's germline CDR1 is SGHVS and CDR2 FQNEAQ. DNA for the CDR3: TGTGCCAGCAGTGTGGACAGGAGCTCCTACGAGCAGTACTTC. Encoded protein: CASSVDRSSYEQYF.

The rearrangement joins TRBV9 to TRBJ1-2; maybe TRBD1 (5 bases). CDR1 and CDR2 (germline): SGDLS, YYNGEE. This CDR3 is 14 amino acids long. Trimming left V 2 bases short and J 4 bases short, with 12 bases between. The CDR3 nucleotides read TGTGCCAGCAGCGTGTGGGGCCAGTCCTATGGCTACACCTTC. This gives the protein CASSVWGQSYGYTF.

The chain employs TRBV10-3 and TRBJ2-6; TRBD1 matches 9 bases. V shed 6 bases and J 2 bases; nucleotides not matched to a gene: 5. The CDR3 has 16 amino acids. Germline V CDR1 and CDR2: ENHRY, SYGVKD. CDR3 in DNA: TGTGCCATCAGCACCGGGACAGGGACTGGGGCCAACGTCCTGACTTTC. Encoded protein: CAISTGTGTGANVLTF.

This clone was detected only a few times. V usage is TRBV5-4 and J usage is TRBJ2-1; D remains unclear. Germline lookup yields CDR1 SGHNT and CDR2 YYREEE (reference sequence). The CDR3 spans 14 residues. V was shortened by 2 bases and J by 1 base, with 7 bases between the two germline ends. CDR3 bases: TGTGCCAGCAGCTTCCATTCATCCTACAATGAGCAGTTCTTC. As protein: CASSFHSSYNEQFF. The full variable domain, its missing parts supplied by reference TRBV5-4 and TRBJ2-1, is ETGVTQSPTHLIKTRGQQVTLRCSSQSGHNTVSWYQQALGQGPQFIFQYYREEENGRGNFPPRFSGLQFPNYSSELNVNALELDDSALYLCASSFHSSYNEQFFGPGTRLTVL.